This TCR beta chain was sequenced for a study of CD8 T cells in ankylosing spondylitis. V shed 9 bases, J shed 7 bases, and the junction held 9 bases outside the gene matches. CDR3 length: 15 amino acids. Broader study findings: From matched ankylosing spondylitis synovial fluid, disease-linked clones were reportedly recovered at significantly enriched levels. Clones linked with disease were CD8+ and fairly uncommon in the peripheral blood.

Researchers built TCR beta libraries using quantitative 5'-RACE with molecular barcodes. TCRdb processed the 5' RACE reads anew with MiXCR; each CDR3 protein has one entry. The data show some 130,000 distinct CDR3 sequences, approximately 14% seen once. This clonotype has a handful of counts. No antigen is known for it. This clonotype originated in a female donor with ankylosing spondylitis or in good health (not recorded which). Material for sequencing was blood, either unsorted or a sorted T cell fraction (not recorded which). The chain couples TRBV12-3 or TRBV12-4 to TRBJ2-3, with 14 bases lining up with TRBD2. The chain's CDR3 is CASMGLAGVPNTQYF. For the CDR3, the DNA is TGTGCCAGTATGGGACTAGCGGGAGTTCCCAATACGCAGTATTTT.